This paragraph reports one TCR beta chain. The V end was cut by 1 base, the J end by 5 bases, with 13 bases between. The V gene's germline CDR1 is SGHNT and CDR2 YYREEE (reference sequence). The length of the CDR3 is 14 residues. After isolation, RNA underwent reverse transcription to generate cDNA as the sequencing template. Some clones are missing from TCRdb's copy, which holds only in-frame ones; the method was immunoSEQ multiplex PCR. The repertoire holds about 210,000 clones, with about three fifths as singletons. The data originate from a study of CD8+ T cells in alopecia areata. Treatment defined: oral pan-JAK inhibitor, 5-10 mg twice daily.

The TCR sequence derives from a human donor with alopecia areata. The sample in question was CD4+ T cells sorted from blood, obtained at week 4, from a patient treated with tofacitinib. The rearrangement uses TRBV5-4 and TRBJ2-7; perhaps TRBD2 as D (5 bases). In nucleotides, the CDR3 is TGTGCCAGCAGCTTGTCTACTAGTAACGACGAGCAGTACTTC. It yields the protein CASSLSTSNDEQYF.